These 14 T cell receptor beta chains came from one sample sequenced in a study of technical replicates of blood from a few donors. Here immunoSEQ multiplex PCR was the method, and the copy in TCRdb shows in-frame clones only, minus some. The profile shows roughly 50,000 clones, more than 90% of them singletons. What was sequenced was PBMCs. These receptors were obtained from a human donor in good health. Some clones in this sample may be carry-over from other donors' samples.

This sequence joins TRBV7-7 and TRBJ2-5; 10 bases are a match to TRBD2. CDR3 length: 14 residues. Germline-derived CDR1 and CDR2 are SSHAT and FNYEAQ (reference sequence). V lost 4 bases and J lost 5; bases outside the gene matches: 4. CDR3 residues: CASSSGAGGETQYF. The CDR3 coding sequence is TGTGCCAGCAGCTCCGGAGCGGGGGGGGAGACCCAGTACTTC. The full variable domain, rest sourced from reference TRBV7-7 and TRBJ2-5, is GAGVSQSPRYKVTKRGQDVTLRCDPISSHATLYWYQQALGQGPEFLTYFNYEAQPDKSGLPSDRFSAERPEGSISTLTIQRTEQRDSAMYRCASSSGAGGETQYFGPGTRLLVL.

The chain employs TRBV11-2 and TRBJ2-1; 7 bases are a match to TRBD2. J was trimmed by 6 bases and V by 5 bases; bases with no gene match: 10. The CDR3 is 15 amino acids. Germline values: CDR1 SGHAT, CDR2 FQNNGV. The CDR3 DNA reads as TGTGCCAGCAGCCCCTTGGGGGGGAAGGGCAATGAGCAGTTCTTC. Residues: CASSPLGGKGNEQFF.

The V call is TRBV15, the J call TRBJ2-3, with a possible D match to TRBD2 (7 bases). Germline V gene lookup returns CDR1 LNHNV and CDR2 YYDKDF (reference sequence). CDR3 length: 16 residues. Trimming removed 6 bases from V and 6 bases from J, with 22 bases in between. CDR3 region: CATSKMGHEGGDTQYF. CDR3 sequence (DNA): TGTGCCACCAGTAAGATGGGCCACGAGGGGGGGGATACGCAGTATTTT.

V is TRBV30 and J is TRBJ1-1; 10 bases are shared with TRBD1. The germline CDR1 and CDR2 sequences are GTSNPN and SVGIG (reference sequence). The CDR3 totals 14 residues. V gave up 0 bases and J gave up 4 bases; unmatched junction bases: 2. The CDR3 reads CAWSVRDRGTEAFF. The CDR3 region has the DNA TGTGCCTGGAGTGTACGGGACAGGGGCACTGAAGCTTTCTTT.

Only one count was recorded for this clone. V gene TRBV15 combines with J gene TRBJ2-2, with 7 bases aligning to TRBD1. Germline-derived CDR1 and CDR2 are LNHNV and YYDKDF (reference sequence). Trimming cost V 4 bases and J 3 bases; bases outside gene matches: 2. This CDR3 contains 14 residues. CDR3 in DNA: TGTGCCACCAGCACTGGGACAGACACCGGGGAGCTGTTTTTT. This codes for CATSTGTDTGELFF.

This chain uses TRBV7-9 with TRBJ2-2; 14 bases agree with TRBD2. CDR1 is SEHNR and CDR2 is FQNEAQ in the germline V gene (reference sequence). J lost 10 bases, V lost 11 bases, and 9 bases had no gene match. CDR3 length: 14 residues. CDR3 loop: CAGSSGLAGAELFF. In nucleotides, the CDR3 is TGTGCCGGTTCTTCGGGACTAGCGGGAGCGGAGCTGTTTTTT.

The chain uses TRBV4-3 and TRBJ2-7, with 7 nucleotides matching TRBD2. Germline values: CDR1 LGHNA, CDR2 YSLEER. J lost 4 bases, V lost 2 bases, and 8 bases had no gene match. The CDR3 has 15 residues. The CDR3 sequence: CASSQQAGVVYEQYF. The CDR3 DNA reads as TGCGCCAGCAGCCAACAGGCGGGAGTGGTATACGAGCAGTACTTC.

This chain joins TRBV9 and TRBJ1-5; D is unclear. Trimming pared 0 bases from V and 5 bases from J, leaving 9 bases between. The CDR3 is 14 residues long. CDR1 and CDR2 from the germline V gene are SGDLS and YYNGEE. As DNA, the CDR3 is TGTGCCAGCAGCGTAGGAGTTAACGATCAGCCCCAGCATTTT. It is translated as CASSVGVNDQPQHF.

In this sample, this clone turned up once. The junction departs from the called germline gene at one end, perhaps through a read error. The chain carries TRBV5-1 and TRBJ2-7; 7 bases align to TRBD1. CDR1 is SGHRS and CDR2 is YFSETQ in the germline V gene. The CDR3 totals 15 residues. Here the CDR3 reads CASRSGQVSSFEQYF. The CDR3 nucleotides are TGCGCCAGCCGATCCGGACAGGTCTCCTCCTTCGAGCAGTACTTC.

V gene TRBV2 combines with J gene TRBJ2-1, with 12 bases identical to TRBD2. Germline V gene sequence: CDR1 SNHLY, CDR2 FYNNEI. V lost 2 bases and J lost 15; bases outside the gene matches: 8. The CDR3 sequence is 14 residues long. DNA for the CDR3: TGTGCCAGCAGTGAAATAGGACTAGCGGGACGGCCGTTCTTC. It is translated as CASSEIGLAGRPFF.

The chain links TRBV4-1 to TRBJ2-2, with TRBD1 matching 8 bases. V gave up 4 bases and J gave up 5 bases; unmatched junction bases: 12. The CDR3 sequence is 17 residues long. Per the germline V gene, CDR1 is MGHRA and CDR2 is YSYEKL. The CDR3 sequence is CASSRGNGQGKTGELFF. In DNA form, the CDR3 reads TGCGCCAGCAGCCGAGGGAATGGACAGGGAAAAACCGGGGAGCTGTTTTTT.

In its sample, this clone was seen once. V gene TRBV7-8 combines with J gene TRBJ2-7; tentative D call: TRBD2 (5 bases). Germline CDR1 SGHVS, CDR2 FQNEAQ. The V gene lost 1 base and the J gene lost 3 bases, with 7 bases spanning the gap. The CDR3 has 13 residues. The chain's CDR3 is CASSLGTLYEQYF. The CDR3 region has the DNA TGTGCCAGCAGCTTAGGGACTCTCTACGAGCAGTACTTC.

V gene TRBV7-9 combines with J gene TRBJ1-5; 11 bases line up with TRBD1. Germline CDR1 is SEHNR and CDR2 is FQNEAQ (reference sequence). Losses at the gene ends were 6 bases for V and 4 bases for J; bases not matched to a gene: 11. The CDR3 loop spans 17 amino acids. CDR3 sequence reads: CASSHGQGANPNQPQHF. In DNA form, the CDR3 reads TGTGCCAGCAGTCATGGACAGGGGGCCAACCCTAATCAGCCCCAGCATTTT.

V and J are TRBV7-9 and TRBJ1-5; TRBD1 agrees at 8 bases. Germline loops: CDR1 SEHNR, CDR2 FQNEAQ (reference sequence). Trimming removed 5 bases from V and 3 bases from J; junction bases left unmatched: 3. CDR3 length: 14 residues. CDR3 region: CASSKTGDNQPQHF. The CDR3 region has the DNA TGTGCCAGCAGCAAGACAGGGGACAATCAGCCCCAGCATTTT.